The 23 T cell receptor beta chains presented below share a single source sample, sequenced in a study of PD-L1 blockade in urothelial cancer. The time point was: pretreatment peripheral blood. TCRdb's copy holds only in-frame clones and misses some; the assay was immunoSEQ multiplex PCR. The sample yields roughly 95,000 clones, around 86% seen once. Specimen: PBMCs, collected around atezolizumab (anti-PD-L1) treatment. The receptors derive from a man aged 55-75 years with urothelial cancer.

This clone was seen only a few times. The identical CDR3 is also encoded by other nucleotide sequences in the sample. The V gene is TRBV20-1, the J gene TRBJ2-1; tentatively, D is TRBD2 (5 bases). Per germline, CDR1 DFQATT and CDR2 SNEGSKA (reference sequence). CDR3 length equals 11 residues. V lost 4 bases and J 4 bases, leaving 5 bases between the germline ends. The CDR3 reads CSATGYNEQFF. Written as DNA, the CDR3 is TGCAGTGCTACGGGGTACAATGAGCAGTTCTTC.

The J gene is TRBJ2-2, the V gene TRBV28; 10 nucleotides agree with TRBD1. The CDR3 is made up of 13 amino acids. Looked up from germline, CDR1 is MDHEN and CDR2 is SYDVKM. V trimming: 10 bases; J trimming: 5 bases; junction bases outside the gene matches: 4. Here the CDR3 reads CATRTGGTGELFF. The CDR3 region has the DNA TGTGCCACCCGGACAGGGGGAACCGGGGAGCTGTTTTTT. Based on the CDR3 plus reference TRBV28 and TRBJ2-2, the full variable domain is DVKVTQSSRYLVKRTGEKVFLECVQDMDHENMFWYRQDPGLGLRLIYFSYDVKMKEKGDIPEGYSVSREKKERFSLILESASTNQTSMYLCATRTGGTGELFFGEGSRLTVL.

V is TRBV7-3 and J is TRBJ2-1; the match to TRBD2 covers 12 bases. Germline CDR1 reads SGHTA; CDR2 reads FQGTGA. The CDR3 runs to 15 residues. V shed 4 bases and J 4 bases; nucleotides not matched to a gene: 2. Here the CDR3 DNA reads TGTGCCAGCAGCTCCGGGACTAGCGGGTACAATGAGCAGTTCTTC. This encodes CASSSGTSGYNEQFF.

The chain has TRBV27 and TRBJ2-5, with D possibly being TRBD2 (6 bases). Germline values: CDR1 MNHEY, CDR2 SMNVEV (reference sequence). The CDR3 contains 15 residues. The germline V and J ends were trimmed by 1 base and 5 bases, with 14 bases remaining between them. CDR3 protein: CASSLYGGGTETQYF. The CDR3 bases are TGTGCCAGCAGTTTATACGGGGGTGGGACTGAGACCCAGTACTTC.

The V gene is TRBV30, the J gene TRBJ1-2; D call uncertain. The V and J ends lost 0 bases and 4 bases respectively, with 18 bases between them. Germline V CDR1 and CDR2: GTSNPN, SVGIG (reference sequence). The CDR3 is made up of 16 amino acids. CDR3 amino acids: CAWSVAEGSRGYGYTF. In DNA, the CDR3 is TGTGCCTGGAGTGTGGCTGAGGGCTCCCGAGGCTATGGCTACACCTTC.

The chain is built from TRBV19 and TRBJ2-1; TRBD1 matches 12 bases. The CDR3 extends over 15 amino acids. CDR1 is LNHDA, CDR2 SQIVND, per germline (reference sequence). J lost 8 bases, V lost 4 bases, and 6 bases had no gene match. The DNA of the CDR3 is TGTGCCAGTAGTAAAGGGACAGGGGGCGCGGATGAGCAGTTCTTC. It encodes CASSKGTGGADEQFF. Based on the CDR3 plus reference TRBV19 and TRBJ2-1, the full variable domain is DGGITQSPKYLFRKEGQNVTLSCEQNLNHDAMYWYRQDPGQGLRLIYYSQIVNDFQKGDIAEGYSVSREKKESFPLTVTSAQKNPTAFYLCASSKGTGGADEQFFGPGTRLTVL.

The chain uses TRBV30 and TRBJ2-3; TRBD1 agrees at 9 bases. The ends lost 3 bases at V and 5 bases at J; junction bases unmatched: 9. Per the germline V gene, CDR1 is GTSNPN and CDR2 is SVGIG (reference sequence). This CDR3 has 15 residues. CDR3 residues: CAWRGGQGIRDTQYF. CDR3 bases: TGTGCCTGGAGGGGGGGACAGGGCATAAGAGATACGCAGTATTTT. The full variable domain, completed using reference TRBV30 and TRBJ2-3, is SQTIHQWPATLVQPVGSPLSLECTVEGTSNPNLYWYRQAAGRGLQLLFYSVGIGQISSEVPQNLSASRPQDRQFILSSKKLLLSDSGFYLCAWRGGQGIRDTQYFGPGTRLTVL.

The rearrangement joins TRBV7-2 to TRBJ1-3; 8 bases are a match to TRBD1. J lost 4 bases, V lost 5 bases, and 19 bases had no gene match. CDR1 is SGHTA and CDR2 is FQGNSA in the germline V gene. This CDR3 is built from 19 residues. CDR3 region: CASSPLGVRGQGAGNTIYF. CDR3 DNA: TGTGCCAGCAGCCCTCTGGGGGTTCGAGGACAGGGTGCCGGAAACACCATATATTTT.

This chain uses TRBV2 with TRBJ2-7; D is possibly TRBD2 (6 bases). This CDR3 comprises 14 residues. V lost 2 bases, J lost 2 bases, and 10 bases lay in between. Germline values: CDR1 SNHLY, CDR2 FYNNEI. The CDR3 DNA reads TGTGCCAGCAGTGAAAGGAGGGACCCCTACGAGCAGTACTTC. Its protein is CASSERRDPYEQYF.

The V call is TRBV9, the J call TRBJ2-2; TRBD2 matches 8 bases. The CDR3 runs to 15 residues. CDR1 and CDR2 (germline): SGDLS, YYNGEE. V lost 7 bases and J lost 1; bases outside the gene matches: 6. The CDR3 sequence is CASSRSGGNTGELFF. The DNA for the CDR3 is TGTGCCAGCTCTCGCAGCGGGGGGAACACCGGGGAGCTGTTTTTT.

The V call is TRBV5-1, the J call TRBJ1-1; no reliable D call. V was clipped by 3 bases and J by 3 bases, with 12 bases between them. The CDR3 loop spans 14 amino acids. Germline CDR1 SGHRS, CDR2 YFSETQ. CDR3 protein: CASSSALADTEAFF. In DNA form, the CDR3 reads TGCGCCAGCAGCTCGGCTCTGGCGGACACTGAAGCTTTCTTT.

The genes are TRBV27 and TRBJ2-7, with TRBD1 matching over 7 bases. This CDR3 has 17 residues. V was clipped by 0 bases and J by 5 bases; unmatched bases: 13. Germline-derived CDR1 and CDR2 are MNHEY and SMNVEV (reference sequence). In DNA, the CDR3 is TGTGCCAGCAGTTTATCGATGGGGGATAAAGGGGGCGACGAGCAGTACTTC. Translating gives CASSLSMGDKGGDEQYF.

V is TRBV7-3 and J is TRBJ1-1, with TRBD1 as a possible D gene (5 bases). The CDR3 contains 14 residues. Germline lookup yields CDR1 SGHTA and CDR2 FQGTGA. V lost 3 bases and J 5 bases, leaving 13 bases between the germline ends. The CDR3 region has the DNA TGTGCCAGCAGCTTCCGGGTCTCAGGGACTGAAGCTTTCTTT. Its translation is CASSFRVSGTEAFF.

The chain is built from TRBV6-4 and TRBJ1-2; possibly TRBD1 for D (6 bases). V lost 2 bases and J 8 bases, leaving 27 bases between the germline ends. CDR3 size: 18 residues. CDR1 is MRHNA, CDR2 SNTAGT, per germline. The CDR3 sequence: CASSDPRREPEERGGYTF. For the CDR3, the DNA is TGTGCCAGCAGTGACCCCAGGCGGGAGCCGGAGGAGAGGGGGGGCTACACCTTC.

J is TRBJ2-7 and V is TRBV27, with D perhaps TRBD1 (6 bases). Between the trimmed V and J ends, which lost 2 bases and 3 bases, there was a span of 14 bases. This CDR3 spans 15 amino acids. The germline V gene encodes CDR1 MNHEY and CDR2 SMNVEV (reference sequence). CDR3 nucleotides: TGTGCCAGCAGTTTAGTTGGCCAGGGGAGCTACGAGCAGTACTTC. This codes for CASSLVGQGSYEQYF.

This clone was counted only a few times. This rearrangement joins TRBV7-9 to TRBJ1-1; TRBD1 might be the D (6 bases). The germline CDR1 and CDR2 sequences are SEHNR and FQNEAQ (reference sequence). The V end was cut by 5 bases, the J end by 0 bases, with 10 bases between. CDR3 size: 14 residues. The CDR3 sequence: CASSLEGVNTEAFF. In DNA form, the CDR3 reads TGTGCCAGCAGCCTCGAGGGGGTGAACACTGAAGCTTTCTTT.

The V call is TRBV19, the J call TRBJ2-4; D uncertain. Germline V gene data show CDR1 as LNHDA and CDR2 as SQIVND (reference sequence). V was shortened by 5 bases and J by 15 bases, with 5 bases between the two germline ends. This CDR3 has 8 residues. The CDR3 loop is CASSLWYF. CDR3 nucleotide sequence: TGTGCCAGTAGTCTTTGGTACTTC.

CDR3 loop: CASSPVWRASDTEAFF. The CDR3 nucleotides read TGTGCCAGCAGTCCCGTCTGGAGGGCCTCGGACACTGAAGCTTTCTTT. The rearrangement uses TRBV28 and TRBJ1-1, with D unresolved. This CDR3 contains 16 residues. Deletions cut 5 bases from V and 3 bases from J, with 19 bases between. Germline-derived CDR1 and CDR2 are MDHEN and SYDVKM.

The chain joins TRBV10-3 to TRBJ2-7; 11 bases line up with TRBD1. Germline V gene lookup returns CDR1 ENHRY and CDR2 SYGVKD. Losses at the gene ends were 6 bases for V and 2 bases for J; bases not matched to a gene: 9. The CDR3 contains 16 residues. The CDR3 coding sequence is TGTGCCATCAGCTCATTGGGACAGGGGGGGGCCTACGAGCAGTACTTC. Translation gives CAISSLGQGGAYEQYF.

This clone occurred once. The chain has TRBV2 and TRBJ2-7; 8 bases map to TRBD1. Germline lookup yields CDR1 SNHLY and CDR2 FYNNEI. V was pared by 1 base and J by 3 bases, with 5 bases of the junction left unmatched. The CDR3 consists of 15 residues. CDR3 nucleotides: TGTGCCAGCAGTGAAGGCGGGACAGGCCTCTACGAGCAGTACTTC. Translated, it gives CASSEGGTGLYEQYF.

The V call is TRBV5-8, the J call TRBJ1-4; D perhaps matches TRBD1 (6 bases). The length of the CDR3 is 16 residues. From germline, CDR1 is SGHTS and CDR2 YDEGEE. V lost 0 bases, J lost 7 bases, and 16 bases lay in between. This CDR3 reads CASSLGQDSRVEKLFF. DNA of the CDR3: TGTGCCAGCAGCTTGGGACAGGATTCGAGAGTTGAAAAACTGTTTTTT.

The V and J genes are TRBV7-9 and TRBJ1-6; D perhaps matches TRBD1 (5 bases). The germline V gene has CDR1 SEHNR and CDR2 FQNEAQ (reference sequence). Trimming cost V 3 bases and J 7 bases, with 10 bases left between them. CDR3 size: 14 residues. CDR3 protein: CASSLTDGNSPLHF. The CDR3 DNA is TGTGCCAGCAGCTTGACAGATGGCAATTCACCCCTCCACTTT.

The J gene is TRBJ1-1, the V gene TRBV4-1; the D gene is possibly TRBD1 (5 bases). Per the germline V gene, CDR1 is MGHRA and CDR2 is YSYEKL. With 4 bases removed from V and 2 bases from J, the gap between germline ends came to 26 bases. The CDR3 is 19 residues long. CDR3 amino acids: CASSRVLSLTDSSNTEAFF. The CDR3 region has the DNA TGCGCCAGCAGCCGAGTTCTCTCCTTGACAGACTCCTCCAACACTGAAGCTTTCTTT.